This T cell receptor beta chain was recorded in a study of Ad26.COV2.S vaccination and SARS-CoV-2 variants. Looking at the study overall: Once, or twice with 56 days between doses, Ad26.COV2.S was given intramuscularly. Findings and caveats of the study: Following vaccination, spike-specific CD8+ and CD4+ T cell responses reportedly exhibited substantial breadth.

Data came from immunoSEQ multiplex PCR; TCRdb stores just in-frame clones and leaves some out. The sample consists of some 520,000 clones, around nine tenths of them appearing once. In the case of this clone: As yet, its antigen is unknown.

The CDR3 is made up of 18 amino acids. In germline, CDR1 is SNHLY, CDR2 FYNNEI. Germline trimming cut 6 bases from V and 0 bases from J; bases unmatched to any gene: 16. Treatment reported: 15 to 20 received Ad26.COV2.S at low or high dose, single or two shots; 5 received placebo; per-sample allocation not given. Sampling was done on day 63 after the first vaccine or placebo injection. The rearrangement uses TRBV2 and TRBJ2-7, with TRBD1 matching 8 bases. The sample in question was peripheral blood, obtained in a trial of Ad26.COV2.S vaccine versus placebo. This sequence originates from a person between 18 and 65 years old who received the Ad26.COV2.S COVID-19 vaccine or a placebo. The chain's CDR3 is CASSPHRGSGEISYEQYF. As DNA, the CDR3 is TGTGCCAGCAGCCCACACAGGGGGAGCGGAGAAATCTCCTACGAGCAGTACTTC.